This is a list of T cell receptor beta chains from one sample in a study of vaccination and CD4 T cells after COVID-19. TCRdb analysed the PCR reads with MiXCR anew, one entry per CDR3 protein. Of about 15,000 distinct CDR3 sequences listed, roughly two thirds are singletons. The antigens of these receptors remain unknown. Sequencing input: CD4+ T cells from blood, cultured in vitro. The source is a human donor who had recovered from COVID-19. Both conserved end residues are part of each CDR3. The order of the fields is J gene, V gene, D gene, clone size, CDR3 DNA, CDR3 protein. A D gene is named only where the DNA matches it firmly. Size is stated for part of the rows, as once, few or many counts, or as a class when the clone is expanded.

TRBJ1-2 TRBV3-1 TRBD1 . TGTGCCAGCAGCCAAGAATGGGGACAGACTAACTATGGCTACACCTTC CASSQEWGQTNYGYTF
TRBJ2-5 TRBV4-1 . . TGCGCCAGCAGCCAAGATCGATACCGAGAGACCCAGTACTTC CASSQDRYRETQYF
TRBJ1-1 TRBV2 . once TGTGCCAGCAGCCTCCAACCGAACACTGAAGCTTTCTTT CASSLQPNTEAFF
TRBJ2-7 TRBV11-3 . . TGTGCCAGCAGCTCCCCAGGGAATGCCTACGAGCAGTACTTC CASSSPGNAYEQYF
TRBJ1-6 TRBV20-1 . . TGCAGTGCTACCACAACCAATTCACCCCTCCACTTT CSATTTNSPLHF
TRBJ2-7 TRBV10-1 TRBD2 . TGCGCCAGCAGTGAGTCGGGACTAGCGGGAGGGCAGTACTTC CASSESGLAGGQYF
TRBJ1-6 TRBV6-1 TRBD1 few TGTGCCAGCAGACGACAGGGCCCATTCGGGGCCCTCCACTTT CASRRQGPFGALHF
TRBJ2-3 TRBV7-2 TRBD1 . TGTGCCAGCAGCCTCACCCGGGACAGGGGCACAGATACGCAGTATTTT CASSLTRDRGTDTQYF
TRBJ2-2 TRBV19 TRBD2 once TGTGCCAGTAGTTGGGGACTAGGGGACACCGGGGAGCTGTTTTTT CASSWGLGDTGELFF
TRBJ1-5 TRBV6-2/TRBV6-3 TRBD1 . TGTGCCAGCAGTTACTCGACAGGGATCGCGCGAGTAAAACGCAATCAGCCCCAGCATTTT CASSYSTGIARVKRNQPQHF
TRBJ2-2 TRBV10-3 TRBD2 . TGTGCCACTAGCAGGCTAGCGGGAGAATCCGGGGAGCTGTTTTTT CATSRLAGESGELFF
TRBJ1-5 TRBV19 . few TGTGCCAGTAGTATAGAGGGGCGGGGGCCCCAGCATTTT CASSIEGRGPQHF
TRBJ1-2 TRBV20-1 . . TGCAGTGCTAGTAAAACCTATGGCTACACCTTC CSASKTYGYTF
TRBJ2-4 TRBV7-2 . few TGTGCCAGCAGCTTAGGACAGGAAAACATTCAGTACTTC CASSLGQENIQYF
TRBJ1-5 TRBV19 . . TGTGCCAGTAGTATAAGGCAAAATAGCAATCAGCCCCAGCATTTT CASSIRQNSNQPQHF
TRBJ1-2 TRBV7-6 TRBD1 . TGTGCCAGCAGCCGATTACAGGGGGAAGACGGCTACACCTTC CASSRLQGEDGYTF
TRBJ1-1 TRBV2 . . TGTGCCAGCAGTGAACAGGGTCTGCTGAACACTGAAGCTTTCTTT CASSEQGLLNTEAFF
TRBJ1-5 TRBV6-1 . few TGTGCCAGCAGTGAATCCGGGGGGACTCAGCCCCAGCATTTT CASSESGGTQPQHF
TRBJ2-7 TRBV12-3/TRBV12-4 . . TGTGCCAGCAGTCAGGGTGGTAGGGAGCAGTACTTC CASSQGGREQYF
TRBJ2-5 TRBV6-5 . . TGTGCCAGCAGTTACTCCGGGGGGCCAGAGTTTCAGACCCAGTACTTC CASSYSGGPEFQTQYF
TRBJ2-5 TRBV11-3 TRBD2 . TGTGCCAGCAGCCCAACTATAGCGGGGCGGGGGACCCAGTACTTC CASSPTIAGRGTQYF
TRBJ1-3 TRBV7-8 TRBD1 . TGTGCCAGCAGCTTAAACAGGACAGGGCGTGGAAACACCATATATTTT CASSLNRTGRGNTIYF
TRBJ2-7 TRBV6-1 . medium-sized TGTGCCAGCACCCGGCCGGCAGACGAGCAGTACTTC CASTRPADEQYF
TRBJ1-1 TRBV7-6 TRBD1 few TGTGCCAGCAGCTTCCCCCCGGGACAGGGGATGAACACTGAAGCTTTCTTT CASSFPPGQGMNTEAFF
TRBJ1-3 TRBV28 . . TGTGCCAGCAGTCCCGATGGGGCTGGAAACACCATATATTTT CASSPDGAGNTIYF